This T cell receptor (beta chain) came from a study of T-cell reconstitution after alpha-beta-depleted transplantation in children. Unique molecular identifiers were used in preparing the TCRbeta library. TCRdb re-called the PCR reads through MiXCR, storing one row per CDR3 protein. Counted here are approximately 800,000 distinct CDR3 sequences, around 15% occurring once; the ten biggest clones make up roughly 5%. Germline V lookup: CDR1 SGHRS, CDR2 YFSETQ. CDR3 size: 16 residues. After removal of 4 bases from V and 2 bases from J, the junction contained 8 bases not matched to a gene. Sequences were derived from PBMCs, mostly from graft donor cells, sampled 360 days after TCRalphabeta/CD19-depleted stem cell transplant. The TCR sequence derives from a male patient aged 10 to 17 who had a stem cell transplant for acute lymphoblastic leukemia, so the T cells may come from the graft donor. The rearrangement uses TRBV5-1 and TRBJ2-3; TRBD2 agrees at 9 bases. CDR3 amino acids: CASSPKLAGDTDTQYF. The CDR3 DNA is TGCGCCAGCAGCCCGAAACTAGCGGGTGACACAGATACGCAGTATTTT.